A selection of T cell receptor beta chains follows, all from one sample in a study of blood T cell repertoires in COVID-19. Some clones are missing from TCRdb's copy, which holds only in-frame ones; the method was immunoSEQ multiplex PCR. The sample consists of around 190,000 clones, 82% of them appearing once. The sample was peripheral blood. These receptors originate from a woman aged 60-75 years with COVID-19, enrolled during active disease. CDR3s include the opening cysteine and the closing phenylalanine or tryptophan. A D gene is named only where the DNA matches it firmly. A clone size is listed for some rows: how often the clone was seen (once, few, many), or a class if it is expanded.

- TRBJ1-6 - TRBV3-1/TRBV3-2 CASSQVTSGEGRSSPLHF TGTGCCAGCAGCCAAGTAACCTCGGGGGAGGGTCGGTCTTCACCCCTCCACTTT
- TRBJ2-1 TRBD2 TRBV5-1 CASSQSGSKNNEQFF TGCGCCAGCAGCCAGAGCGGGAGTAAGAACAATGAGCAGTTCTTC
- TRBJ2-1 TRBD2 TRBV10-3 CAISEKASGSNEQFF TGTGCCATCAGTGAGAAGGCTAGCGGGAGTAATGAGCAGTTCTTC
- TRBJ2-2 TRBD1 TRBV7-3 CASSLDRANTGELFF TGTGCCAGCAGCTTGGACAGGGCCAACACCGGGGAGCTGTTTTTT
- TRBJ2-3 - TRBV18 CASSPANRATKVDTQYF TGTGCCAGCTCACCAGCGAACAGAGCTACCAAGGTGGATACGCAGTATTTT
- TRBJ1-2 - TRBV5-6 CASSLGHTRTTGYTF TGTGCCAGCAGCTTGGGTCACACCCGGACTACGGGCTACACCTTC
- TRBJ2-3 TRBD2 TRBV6-1 CASSEVAGGAGDTQYF TGTGCCAGCAGTGAAGTAGCGGGAGGGGCCGGAGATACGCAGTATTTT
- TRBJ2-3 TRBD2 TRBV13 CASSLSGTHTDTQYF TGTGCCAGCAGCCTTAGCGGGACCCACACAGATACGCAGTATTTT
- TRBJ2-4 TRBD1 TRBV18 CASSEKQGAVGLAKNIQYF TGTGCCAGCTCAGAAAAACAGGGGGCAGTAGGACTAGCCAAAAACATTCAGTACTTC
- TRBJ2-3 TRBD2 TRBV7-3 CASSLLGPGTSGSWDTQYF TGTGCCAGCAGCTTATTAGGGCCCGGGACTAGCGGGAGTTGGGATACGCAGTATTTT
- TRBJ1-3 - TRBV20-1 CSAPRGNTIYF TGCAGTGCCCCGAGGGGAAACACCATATATTTT
- TRBJ1-1 - TRBV30 CAWSEGRGSEAFF TGTGCCTGGAGTGAGGGCCGCGGGTCTGAAGCTTTCTTT
- TRBJ2-7 - TRBV7-2 CASSYPGQGGNEQYF TGTGCCAGCAGCTACCCCGGGCAGGGGGGTAACGAGCAGTACTTC
- TRBJ1-4 - TRBV6-5 CASSSSGMANEKLFF TGTGCCAGCAGTTCGTCAGGGATGGCTAATGAAAAACTGTTTTTT
few TRBJ2-2 TRBD1 TRBV7-8 CASSAGQGIGELFF TGTGCCAGCAGCGCAGGACAGGGTATCGGGGAGCTGTTTTTT
- TRBJ2-1 - TRBV11-2 CASSLDLNNEQFF TGTGCCAGCAGCTTAGACCTAAACAATGAGCAGTTCTTC
- TRBJ2-5 TRBD1 TRBV27 CASSSTGAVGTQYF TGTGCCAGCAGTTCGACAGGGGCTGTAGGGACCCAGTACTTC
- TRBJ1-1 - TRBV10-3 CAISNAVNTEAFF TGTGCCATCAGCAATGCGGTGAACACTGAAGCTTTCTTT
- TRBJ2-7 TRBD2 TRBV7-9 CASSPSLAGTYEQYF TGTGCCAGCAGCCCTTCGCTAGCGGGGACCTACGAGCAGTACTTC
- TRBJ2-7 TRBD2 TRBV27 CASSPQPGLAGVGEQYF TGTGCCAGCAGCCCCCAGCCGGGACTAGCGGGAGTAGGGGAGCAGTACTTC